These 12 T cell receptor beta chains share one sample of origin, sequenced in a study of T cell responses to AZD1222 COVID-19 vaccine. The data were produced by immunoSEQ multiplex PCR, yet TCRdb's version contains in-frame clones alone and is incomplete. The sample lists 150,000 to 200,000 clones, more than 80% occurring once. Material: peripheral blood, obtained 28 days after the second dose of the MenACWY control vaccine. The origin of the receptors is an adult who received the MenACWY meningococcal vaccine as a control.

This clone has a single count. V usage is TRBV9 and J usage is TRBJ2-1, with 7 bases matching TRBD2. Germline loops: CDR1 SGDLS, CDR2 YYNGEE. The CDR3 has 15 amino acids. J was trimmed by 3 bases and V by 3 bases; bases with no gene match: 6. CDR3 sequence: CASSAGGYNYNEQFF. The CDR3 coding sequence is TGTGCCAGCAGCGCCGGGGGGTATAACTACAATGAGCAGTTCTTC.

This chain joins TRBV9 and TRBJ2-2; 7 nucleotides match TRBD1. Germline lookup yields CDR1 SGDLS and CDR2 YYNGEE. This CDR3 has 15 residues. V shed 3 bases, J shed 2 bases, and the junction held 4 bases outside the gene matches. Here the CDR3 DNA reads TGTGCCAGCAGCGCCACAGGGGTCAACACCGGGGAGCTGTTTTTT. This gives the protein CASSATGVNTGELFF.

The genes are TRBV4-1 and TRBJ2-2, with D uncertain. Germline CDR1 and CDR2: MGHRA and YSYEKL. V was pared by 1 base and J by 1 base, with 10 bases between. CDR3 length: 16 amino acids. The CDR3 nucleotides read TGCGCCAGCAGCCAAGTGAGTCCCGTGAACACCGGGGAGCTGTTTTTT. It translates to CASSQVSPVNTGELFF.

This rearrangement joins TRBV5-6 to TRBJ1-1; no clear D. The V gene lost 0 bases and the J gene lost 5 bases, with 8 bases spanning the gap. The CDR3 length is 13 residues. The V gene's germline CDR1 is SGHDT and CDR2 YYEEEE. The CDR3 nucleotides read TGTGCCAGCAGCTTGGTAGTCAAAACTGAAGCTTTCTTT. Translated, it gives CASSLVVKTEAFF.

V is TRBV15 and J is TRBJ2-5; D gene ambiguous. Germline V lookup: CDR1 LNHNV, CDR2 YYDKDF (reference sequence). The V end was cut by 5 bases, the J end by 3 bases, with 10 bases between. The length of the CDR3 is 13 residues. The CDR3 here is CATSPPPEETQYF. As DNA, the CDR3 is TGTGCCACCAGCCCCCCTCCGGAAGAGACCCAGTACTTC.

The rearrangement links TRBV27 to TRBJ2-3; D is ambiguous. This CDR3 contains 13 residues. CDR1 and CDR2 from the germline V gene are MNHEY and SMNVEV (reference sequence). V lost 2 bases and J lost 4, with 7 bases in between. The CDR3 spells CASSLKGPDTQYF. CDR3 nucleotide sequence: TGTGCCAGCAGTTTAAAGGGCCCAGATACGCAGTATTTT.

V usage is TRBV19 and J usage is TRBJ2-7; no firm D call. Trimming removed 6 bases at V and 1 base at J, with 4 bases between. This CDR3 has 11 residues. The germline CDR1 and CDR2 sequences are LNHDA and SQIVND (reference sequence). The CDR3 DNA is TGTGCCAGTAGCGATTCCTACGAGCAGTACTTC. This codes for CASSDSYEQYF.

The chain couples TRBV19 to TRBJ2-7, with TRBD2 identical over 13 bases. The length of the CDR3 is 15 residues. Trimming at V came to 3 bases and at J to 5 bases, leaving 4 bases not matched to a gene. Germline assignment: CDR1 LNHDA and CDR2 SQIVND (reference sequence). The CDR3 here is CASSIRGTSGNEQYF. The CDR3 bases are TGTGCCAGTAGTATCCGTGGGACTAGCGGGAACGAGCAGTACTTC.

The J gene is TRBJ2-3, the V gene TRBV11-2; 13 bases fit TRBD2. With 5 bases clipped from V and 8 bases from J, the junction kept 7 bases outside the gene matches. Germline V CDR1 and CDR2: SGHAT, FQNNGV. The CDR3 length is 15 residues. The CDR3 spells CASSNGLAGVGTQYF. The CDR3 nucleotides read TGTGCCAGCAGCAACGGACTAGCGGGAGTTGGTACGCAGTATTTT.

The chain has TRBV7-7 and TRBJ2-1; TRBD2 matches at 12 bases. The CDR3 covers 15 residues. Germline trimming cut 5 bases from V and 5 bases from J; bases unmatched to any gene: 4. Per germline, CDR1 SSHAT and CDR2 FNYEAQ (reference sequence). The chain's CDR3 is CASSRRLAGDNEQFF. CDR3 sequence (DNA): TGTGCCAGCAGCCGCAGACTAGCGGGGGACAATGAGCAGTTCTTC.

The chain recombines TRBV6-1 with TRBJ2-7, with D tentatively TRBD2 (6 bases). The CDR3 is 14 amino acids. Germline lookup yields CDR1 MNHNS and CDR2 SASEGT. V lost 7 bases and J 2 bases, leaving 15 bases between the germline ends. The CDR3 loop reads CASTPTAGAYEQYF. The DNA for the CDR3 is TGTGCCAGCACTCCGACAGCGGGTGCCTACGAGCAGTACTTC.

The genes are TRBV29-1 and TRBJ2-6; TRBD2 aligns across 7 bases. V dropped 6 bases and J dropped 2; count of bases not matched to a gene: 10. CDR1 and CDR2 from the germline V gene are SQVTM and ANQGSEA. The CDR3 covers 16 residues. This CDR3 reads CSVAGLRGPGANVLTF. DNA for the CDR3: TGCAGCGTCGCGGGACTAAGGGGACCTGGGGCCAACGTCCTGACTTTC.